This record covers a single T cell receptor (beta chain). Its antigen is currently unknown. This entry is derived from a study of response to subunit inactivated influenza vaccine. TCRdb fed the RT-PCR reads into MiXCR, producing one record per CDR3 protein. The repertoire consists of about 540,000 distinct CDR3 sequences, with under 25% occurring once and the leading ten covering 2.5% to 3%. Trimming left V 8 bases short and J 2 bases short, with 10 bases between. The CDR3 runs 12 residues. The germline gives CDR1 SNHLY, CDR2 FYNNEI. Study outcomes and limitations: With each seasonal influenza vaccination, the authors suggested, few new T cells are recruited.

Another study also made use of these data, one on T cells expressing NK-cell markers. From that paper: UMIs were included in TCR beta cDNA generated by 5'RACE template switching.

This clonotype originated in a man aged 45-65 years who received an inactivated influenza vaccine. The J gene is TRBJ2-7, the V gene TRBV2; D gene unclear. Sequencing used CD4+ T cells sorted from PBMCs, obtained 11 to 12 days after vaccination. The CDR3 region has the DNA TGTGCCAGCCAGCCTCAAGCCTACGAGCAGTACTTC. This gives the protein CASQPQAYEQYF.